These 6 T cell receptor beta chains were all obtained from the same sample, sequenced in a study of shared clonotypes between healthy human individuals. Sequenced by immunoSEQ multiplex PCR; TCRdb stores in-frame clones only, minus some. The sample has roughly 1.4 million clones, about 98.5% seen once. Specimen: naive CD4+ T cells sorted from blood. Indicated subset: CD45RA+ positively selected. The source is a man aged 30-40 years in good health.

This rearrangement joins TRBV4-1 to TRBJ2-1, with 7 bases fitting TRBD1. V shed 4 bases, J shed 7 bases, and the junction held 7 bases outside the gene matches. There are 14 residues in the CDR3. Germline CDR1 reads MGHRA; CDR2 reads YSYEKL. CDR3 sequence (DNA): TGCGCCAGCAGCCCGCCGACAGGGAAGAATGAGCAGTTCTTC. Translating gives CASSPPTGKNEQFF.

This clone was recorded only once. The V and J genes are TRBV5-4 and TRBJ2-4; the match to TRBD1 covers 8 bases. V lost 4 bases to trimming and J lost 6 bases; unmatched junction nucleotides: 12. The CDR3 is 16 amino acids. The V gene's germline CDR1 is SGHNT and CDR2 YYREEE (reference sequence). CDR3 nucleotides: TGTGCCAGCAGCCATGAACCGGACAGGGCGGGAAACATTCAGTACTTC. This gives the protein CASSHEPDRAGNIQYF.

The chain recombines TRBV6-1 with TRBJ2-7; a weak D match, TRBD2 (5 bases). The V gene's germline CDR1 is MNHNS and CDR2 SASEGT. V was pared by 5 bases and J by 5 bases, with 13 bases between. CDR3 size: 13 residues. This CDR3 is CASSPITRDEQYF. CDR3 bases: TGTGCCAGCAGTCCTATTACTAGGGACGAGCAGTACTTC.

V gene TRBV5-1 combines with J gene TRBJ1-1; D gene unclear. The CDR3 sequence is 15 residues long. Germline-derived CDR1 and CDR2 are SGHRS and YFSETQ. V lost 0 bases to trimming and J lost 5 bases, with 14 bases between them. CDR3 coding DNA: TGCGCCAGCAGCTTGGTGTCCGGCCCGAGGACTGAAGCTTTCTTT. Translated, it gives CASSLVSGPRTEAFF.

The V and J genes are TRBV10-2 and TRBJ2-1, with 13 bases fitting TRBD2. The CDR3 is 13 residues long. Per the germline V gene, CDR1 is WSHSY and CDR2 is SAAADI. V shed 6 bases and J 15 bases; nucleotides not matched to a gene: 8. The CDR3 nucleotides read TGCGCCAGCAGGGAGCGGACTAGCGGGAGTGGGTTCTTC. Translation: CASRERTSGSGFF.

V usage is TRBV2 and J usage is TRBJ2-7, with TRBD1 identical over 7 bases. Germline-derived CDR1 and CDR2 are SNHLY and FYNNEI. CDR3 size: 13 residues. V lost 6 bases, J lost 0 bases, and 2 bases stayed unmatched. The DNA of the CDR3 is TGTGCCAGCAGAGGGGGCGTCTCCTACGAGCAGTACTTC. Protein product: CASRGGVSYEQYF.